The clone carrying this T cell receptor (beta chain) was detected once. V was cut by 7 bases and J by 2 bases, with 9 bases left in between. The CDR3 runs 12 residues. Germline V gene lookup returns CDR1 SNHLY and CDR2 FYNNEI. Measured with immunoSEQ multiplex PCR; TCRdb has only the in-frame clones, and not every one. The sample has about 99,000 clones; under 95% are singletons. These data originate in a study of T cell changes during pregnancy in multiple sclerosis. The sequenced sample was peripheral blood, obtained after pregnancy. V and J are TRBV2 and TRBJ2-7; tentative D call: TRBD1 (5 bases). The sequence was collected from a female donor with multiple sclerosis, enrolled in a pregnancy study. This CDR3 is CASKQDAYEQYF. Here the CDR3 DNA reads TGTGCCAGCAAACAGGACGCCTACGAGCAGTACTTC.